Each of the 16 T cell receptor beta chains below was sequenced from the same sample in a study of OX40 agonist ivuxolimab in advanced cancers. Measured with immunoSEQ multiplex PCR; TCRdb has only the in-frame clones, and not every one. This sample has about 79,000 clones, with over 75% found just once. Sequenced material: CD4+ or CD8+ T cells sorted from blood, taken in a trial of the OX40 agonist ivuxolimab. These receptors all come from an adult with an advanced solid tumor such as melanoma, head and neck, liver or kidney cancer.

The rearrangement uses TRBV7-8 and TRBJ2-1, with D possibly TRBD1 on 6 matching bases. The CDR3 consists of 14 residues. Trimming shortened V by 10 bases and J by 7 bases, and 20 bases separated the two germline ends. The germline V gene encodes CDR1 SGHVS and CDR2 FQNEAQ. As DNA, the CDR3 is TGTGCCACCTACACAGGGTTCAAGTTGAATGAGCAGTTCTTC. Protein product: CATYTGFKLNEQFF.

Points on this clone: The identical CDR3 is also encoded by other nucleotide sequences in the sample. The chain carries TRBV7-2 and TRBJ2-7, with 11 bases that match TRBD1. V lost 5 bases, J lost 2 bases, and 2 bases stayed unmatched. CDR3 length equals 14 residues. The germline V gene has CDR1 SGHTA and CDR2 FQGNSA. The CDR3 DNA sequence: TGTGCCAGCAGCCGGGACAGGGGGGCCTACGAGCAGTACTTC. This encodes CASSRDRGAYEQYF.

This rearrangement joins TRBV27 to TRBJ2-7, with TRBD2 matching 7 bases. Trimming cost V 1 base and J 3 bases; bases outside gene matches: 6. This CDR3 spans 15 amino acids. The germline CDR1 and CDR2 sequences are MNHEY and SMNVEV (reference sequence). CDR3 nucleotide sequence: TGTGCCAGCAGTTTATTTGGGACTATACACTACGAGCAGTACTTC. Encoded protein: CASSLFGTIHYEQYF.

This chain joins TRBV11-3 and TRBJ2-7; TRBD1 aligns across 8 bases. CDR3 size: 14 residues. Germline loops: CDR1 SGHNT, CDR2 YENEEA. The junction had 6 bases not matched to a gene; V was cut back by 3 bases and J by 5 bases. The CDR3 region is CASSFIGQGDEQYF. The CDR3 nucleotides read TGTGCCAGCAGCTTTATAGGACAGGGTGACGAGCAGTACTTC.

The chain uses TRBV9 and TRBJ1-2; unclear D gene. Trimming removed 0 bases at V and 0 bases at J, with 9 bases between. CDR3 length: 15 residues. The germline gives CDR1 SGDLS, CDR2 YYNGEE. The CDR3 reads CASSVGVASNYGYTF. The CDR3 DNA reads TGTGCCAGCAGCGTAGGAGTAGCTTCTAACTATGGCTACACCTTC.

The chain has TRBV5-5 and TRBJ2-7; D not certain. The length of the CDR3 is 14 residues. CDR1 SGHKS and CDR2 YYEKEE come from the germline V gene (reference sequence). Trimming took off 4 bases at V and 5 bases at J, with 16 bases between the two ends. CDR3: CASSLLAVWNEQYF. The CDR3 region has the DNA TGTGCCAGCAGCCTATTGGCGGTCTGGAACGAGCAGTACTTC.

The chain combines TRBV9 with TRBJ1-2; the match to TRBD1 covers 10 bases. Germline V gene lookup returns CDR1 SGDLS and CDR2 YYNGEE. The CDR3 is 15 residues long. V lost 1 base, J lost 8 bases, and 8 bases stayed unmatched. As DNA, the CDR3 is TGTGCCAGCAGCGTATGGGACAGGGGTCTAGGCGGCTACACCTTC. Protein: CASSVWDRGLGGYTF.

The chain has TRBV11-2 and TRBJ2-4, with D unresolved. The CDR3 covers 13 residues. Germline CDR1 reads SGHAT; CDR2 reads FQNNGV. Trimming cost V 6 bases and J 2 bases, with 8 bases left between them. CDR3 DNA sequence: TGTGCCAGCAGTACGGAAACCAAAAACATTCAGTACTTC. Its protein product is CASSTETKNIQYF.

V usage is TRBV9 and J usage is TRBJ2-5; D ambiguous. This CDR3 spans 14 amino acids. V dropped 5 bases and J dropped 0 bases, with 11 bases sitting between them. The germline CDR1 and CDR2 sequences are SGDLS and YYNGEE. The CDR3 nucleotides are TGTGCCAGCAGTTTATCGAGGAACCAAGAGACCCAGTACTTC. Translating it yields CASSLSRNQETQYF.

With respect to this clone: It is likely a read error, because the conserved phenylalanine at the end of the CDR3 is missing. V gene TRBV30 combines with J gene TRBJ2-7, with D maybe TRBD2 (5 bases). The V gene lost 0 bases and the J gene lost 3 bases, with 18 bases spanning the gap. The CDR3 has 16 residues. Germline V gene data show CDR1 as GTSNPN and CDR2 as SVGIG (reference sequence). The CDR3 bases are TGTGCCTGGAGTGTACAAAGCGGTGTTGGGTTCTACGAGCAGTACCTC. It codes for CAWSVQSGVGFYEQYL.

The gene calls are TRBV18 and TRBJ2-1; possible D gene TRBD2, 5 bases. V gave up 3 bases and J gave up 4 bases, with 13 bases separating them. CDR3 length equals 15 residues. Germline loops: CDR1 KGHSH, CDR2 LQKENI. The CDR3 protein is CASSPTSEEYNEQFF. The DNA of the CDR3 is TGTGCCAGCTCACCCACTTCGGAGGAATACAATGAGCAGTTCTTC. The whole variable domain, filled in from reference TRBV18 and TRBJ2-1, reads NAGVMQNPRHLVRRRGQEARLRCSPMKGHSHVYWYRQLPEEGLKFMVYLQKENIIDESGMPKERFSAEFPKEGPSILRIQQVVRGDSAAYFCASSPTSEEYNEQFFGPGTRLTVL.

This clone was detected once. The rearrangement uses TRBV7-2 and TRBJ2-1; 14 bases fit TRBD2. CDR1 and CDR2 from the germline V gene are SGHTA and FQGNSA. CDR3 length equals 15 residues. V lost 4 bases and J lost 8; bases outside the gene matches: 4. The CDR3 loop is CASSSGLAGVYEQFF. CDR3 bases: TGTGCCAGCAGCTCGGGACTAGCGGGAGTTTATGAGCAGTTCTTC.

This CDR3 reads CASSQEAIGLQKNIQYF. DNA for the CDR3: TGCGCCAGCAGCCAAGAGGCGATAGGACTACAAAAAAACATTCAGTACTTC. J is TRBJ2-4 and V is TRBV4-1; D is perhaps TRBD2 (6 bases). The CDR3 loop spans 17 amino acids. V gave up 0 bases and J gave up 4 bases, with 16 bases separating them. Germline V CDR1 and CDR2: MGHRA, YSYEKL.

The V call is TRBV6-5, the J call TRBJ1-4; D gene ambiguous. The CDR3 extends over 14 amino acids. Germline assignment: CDR1 MNHEY and CDR2 SVGAGI. Trimming cost V 2 bases and J 4 bases, with 8 bases left between them. CDR3 region: CASSYLPHNEKLFF. The DNA of the CDR3 is TGTGCCAGCAGTTACCTACCGCATAATGAAAAACTGTTTTTT.

Concerning this clone: One end of the junction fails to match germline, which may point to a read error. The J gene is TRBJ1-4, the V gene TRBV7-8; possible D gene TRBD1, 6 bases. In germline, CDR1 is SGHVS, CDR2 FQNEAQ. There are 13 residues in the CDR3. CDR3 sequence (DNA): TGTGCCAGCAGCCTAGGCCACAGGGAAAGACTGTTTTTT. Protein product: CASSLGHRERLFF.

The genes are TRBV6-5 and TRBJ2-1; perhaps D is TRBD1 or TRBD2 (5 bases each). Per the germline V gene, CDR1 is MNHEY and CDR2 is SVGAGI. This CDR3 contains 13 residues. Trimming stripped 6 bases from V and 6 bases from J, with 12 bases between. The CDR3, as DNA: TGTGCCAGCAGCCGGGGCACGAGCAATGAGCAGTTCTTC. Its translation: CASSRGTSNEQFF.